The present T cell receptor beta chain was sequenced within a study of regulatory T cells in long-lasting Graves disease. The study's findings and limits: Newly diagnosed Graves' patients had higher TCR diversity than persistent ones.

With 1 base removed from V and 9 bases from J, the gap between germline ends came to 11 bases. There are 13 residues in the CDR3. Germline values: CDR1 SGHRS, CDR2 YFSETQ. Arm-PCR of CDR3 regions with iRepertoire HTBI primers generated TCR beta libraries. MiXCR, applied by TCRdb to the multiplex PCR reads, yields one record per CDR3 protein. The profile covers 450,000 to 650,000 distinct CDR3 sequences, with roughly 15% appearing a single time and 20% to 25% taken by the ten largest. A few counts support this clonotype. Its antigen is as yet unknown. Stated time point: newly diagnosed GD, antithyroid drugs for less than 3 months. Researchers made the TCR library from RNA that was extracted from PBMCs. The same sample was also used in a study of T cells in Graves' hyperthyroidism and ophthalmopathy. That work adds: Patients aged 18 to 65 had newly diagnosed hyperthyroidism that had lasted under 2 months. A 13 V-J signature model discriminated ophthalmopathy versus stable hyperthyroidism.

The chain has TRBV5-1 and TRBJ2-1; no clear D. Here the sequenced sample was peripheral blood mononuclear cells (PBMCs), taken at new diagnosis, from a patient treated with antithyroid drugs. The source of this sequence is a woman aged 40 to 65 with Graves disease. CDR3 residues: CASSLFAGTEQFF. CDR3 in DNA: TGCGCCAGCAGCTTGTTCGCAGGAACTGAGCAGTTCTTC.